The 14 T cell receptor beta chains listed next were all sequenced from one sample in a study of beta chain features in type 1 diabetes. Since all of the isolated RNA was reverse transcribed, expressed TCRB transcripts were what got sequenced. This table comes from immunoSEQ multiplex PCR, and its TCRdb copy is limited to in-frame clones, with some not included. The table has hundreds of thousands of clones, around 16% seen once. The sequencing sample was made of naive CD4+ T cells from blood. These TCRs come from a man aged 18 to 30 in good health.

The rearrangement links TRBV27 to TRBJ2-1; D may be TRBD2 (5 bases). The germline V and J ends were trimmed by 3 bases and 0 bases, with 9 bases remaining between them. Germline CDR1 is MNHEY and CDR2 is SMNVEV (reference sequence). This CDR3 spans 15 amino acids. CDR3 loop: CASSLVASSYNEQFF. CDR3 bases: TGTGCCAGCAGTTTGGTAGCGAGCTCCTACAATGAGCAGTTCTTC.

This clone has a single count. This chain uses TRBV19 with TRBJ1-6, with TRBD1 identical over 8 bases. Germline CDR1 and CDR2: LNHDA and SQIVND (reference sequence). V shed 5 bases, J shed 9 bases, and the junction held 9 bases outside the gene matches. The CDR3 extends over 15 amino acids. The CDR3 DNA follows: TGTGCCAGTAGTCCCCCCGGACAGGGTATTTCACCCCTCCACTTT. It specifies CASSPPGQGISPLHF.

This clone was seen a few times. The J gene is TRBJ2-1, the V gene TRBV25-1; a possible D gene is TRBD2 (5 bases). The CDR3 extends over 14 amino acids. With 6 bases removed from V and 0 bases from J, the gap between germline ends came to 9 bases. Germline CDR1 and CDR2: MGHDK and SYGVNS. The CDR3 bases are TGTGCCAGCAGCTCGGGATACTCCTACAATGAGCAGTTCTTC. This encodes CASSSGYSYNEQFF.

The table lists this clone with a few counts. V and J are TRBV15 and TRBJ1-5; TRBD1 aligns across 7 bases. V was pared by 2 bases and J by 1 base, with 5 bases of the junction left unmatched. Germline V gene lookup returns CDR1 LNHNV and CDR2 YYDKDF (reference sequence). The CDR3 spans 16 residues. The CDR3 loop is CATSRRGGLSNQPQHF. The CDR3 DNA is TGTGCCACCAGCAGACGAGGGGGCTTGAGCAATCAGCCCCAGCATTTT.

This clone has only a few counts. The chain has TRBV7-9 and TRBJ2-1, with a possible D match to TRBD1 (5 bases). CDR1 and CDR2 (germline): SEHNR, FQNEAQ (reference sequence). V shed 4 bases and J shed 7 bases, with 20 bases lying between them. This CDR3 comprises 16 residues. CDR3 sequence: CASSSPMQGISNEQFF. CDR3 nucleotides: TGTGCCAGCAGCTCCCCCATGCAGGGTATCTCGAATGAGCAGTTCTTC.

A few counts support this clone. Other DNA sequences in this specimen translate into the identical CDR3. The rearrangement joins TRBV7-9 to TRBJ1-2; D ambiguous. This CDR3 region has 14 residues. Germline V gene sequence: CDR1 SEHNR, CDR2 FQNEAQ (reference sequence). V was shortened by 0 bases and J by 0 bases, with 5 bases between the two germline ends. CDR3 region: CASSLASANYGYTF. The CDR3 DNA sequence: TGTGCCAGCAGCTTAGCTTCAGCTAACTATGGCTACACCTTC.

This clone turned up a few times. The V gene is TRBV5-4, the J gene TRBJ2-5; D gene uncertain. CDR1 is SGHNT and CDR2 is YYREEE in the germline V gene (reference sequence). V was trimmed by 4 bases and J by 5 bases, leaving 12 bases between them. CDR3 size: 13 residues. The CDR3 nucleotides read TGTGCCAGCAGCCAACCCAGTGGGGAGACCCAGTACTTC. It translates to CASSQPSGETQYF.

This clone was counted between two and nine times. V and J are TRBV2 and TRBJ2-7; D perhaps matches TRBD1 (6 bases). Trimming stripped 7 bases from V and 2 bases from J, with 15 bases between. The germline V gene encodes CDR1 SNHLY and CDR2 FYNNEI. This CDR3 contains 14 residues. CDR3: CASTIKQGPYEQYF. The CDR3 DNA sequence: TGTGCCAGCACCATAAAACAGGGACCCTACGAGCAGTACTTC. The full variable domain, rest sourced from reference TRBV2 and TRBJ2-7, is EPEVTQTPSHQVTQMGQEVILRCVPISNHLYFYWYRQILGQKVEFLVSFYNNEISEKSEIFDDQFSVERPDGSNFTLKIRSTKLEDSAMYFCASTIKQGPYEQYFGPGTRLTVT.

This clone came up a few times. CDR3 nucleotides: TGCAGCGTTGCGCCCATGGGCTATGGCTACACCTTC. This codes for CSVAPMGYGYTF. The chain uses TRBV29-1 and TRBJ1-2; D gene uncertain. The germline CDR1 and CDR2 sequences are SQVTM and ANQGSEA. Trimming took off 4 bases at V and 4 bases at J, with 10 bases between the two ends. CDR3 length equals 12 residues.

Only a few counts were recorded for this clone. The chain combines TRBV11-2 with TRBJ2-3, with a weak D call TRBD1 (5 bases). The V end lost 1 base, the J end lost 0 bases, and 14 bases lay between the germline ends. Germline V gene sequence: CDR1 SGHAT, CDR2 FQNNGV. This CDR3 contains 17 residues. The CDR3 DNA is TGTGCCAGCAGCTTAGCCCAGGGATGGTACAGCACAGATACGCAGTATTTT. It specifies CASSLAQGWYSTDTQYF. The entire variable domain, with the rest obtained from reference TRBV11-2 and TRBJ2-3, is as follows: EAGVAQSPRYKIIEKRQSVAFWCNPISGHATLYWYQQILGQGPKLLIQFQNNGVVDDSQLPKDRFSAERLKGVDSTLKIQPAKLEDSAVYLCASSLAQGWYSTDTQYFGPGTRLTVL.

This clone was counted at least ten times. This chain uses TRBV6-6 with TRBJ2-6; 8 nucleotides align to TRBD1. V shed 7 bases and J 2 bases; nucleotides not matched to a gene: 4. The CDR3 is 15 amino acids. Germline lookup yields CDR1 MNHNY and CDR2 SVGAGI (reference sequence). The CDR3 nucleotides read TGTGCCAGCATCCCAGGGGGCGCTGGGGCCAACGTCCTGACTTTC. This codes for CASIPGGAGANVLTF.

This clone was found a few times. This chain connects TRBV5-6 to TRBJ1-1; TRBD1 matches 8 bases. CDR1 and CDR2 from the germline V gene are SGHDT and YYEEEE. The J segment lost 4 bases and the V segment lost 0 bases, leaving 8 bases of the junction unmatched. The CDR3 has 16 residues. As DNA, the CDR3 is TGTGCCAGCAGCTTGGCAGGGGGCAGTTGGAGCACTGAAGCTTTCTTT. It translates to CASSLAGGSWSTEAFF.

This sequence joins TRBV7-9 and TRBJ2-7; 8 bases line up with TRBD1. J lost 1 base, V lost 0 bases, and 5 bases had no gene match. There are 16 residues in the CDR3. Looked up from germline, CDR1 is SEHNR and CDR2 is FQNEAQ (reference sequence). The CDR3 region is CASSLATGGDSYEQYF. The CDR3 region has the DNA TGTGCCAGCAGCTTAGCTACAGGGGGAGATTCCTACGAGCAGTACTTC.

The chain couples TRBV10-3 to TRBJ2-1, with 9 bases identical to TRBD2. Unmatched junction bases numbered 13, after V lost 5 bases and J lost 5 bases. Germline V lookup: CDR1 ENHRY, CDR2 SYGVKD. The CDR3 consists of 17 residues. CDR3 region: CAISYPERGAQNNEQFF. CDR3 coding DNA: TGTGCCATCAGTTACCCTGAGCGGGGGGCTCAAAACAATGAGCAGTTCTTC.